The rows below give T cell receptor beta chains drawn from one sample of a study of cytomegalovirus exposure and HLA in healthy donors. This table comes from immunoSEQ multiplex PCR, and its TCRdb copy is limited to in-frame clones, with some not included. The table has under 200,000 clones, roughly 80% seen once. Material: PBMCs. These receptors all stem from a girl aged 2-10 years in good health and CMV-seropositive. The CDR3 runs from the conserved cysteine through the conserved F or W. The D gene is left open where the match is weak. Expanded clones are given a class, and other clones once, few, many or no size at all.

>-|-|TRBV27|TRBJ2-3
CASSSTNTDTQYF
TGTGCCAGCAGTTCCACAAACACAGATACGCAGTATTTT
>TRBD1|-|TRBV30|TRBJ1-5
CAWSSQGARPQHF
TGTGCCTGGAGTTCCCAGGGGGCGAGGCCCCAGCATTTT
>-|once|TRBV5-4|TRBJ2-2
CASSQTPRGRGTGELFF
TGTGCCAGCAGTCAGACCCCCAGGGGCAGAGGGACCGGGGAGCTGTTTTTT
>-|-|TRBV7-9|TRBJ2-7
CASSLANLNGEQYF
TGTGCCAGCAGCTTAGCTAATTTAAACGGCGAGCAGTACTTC
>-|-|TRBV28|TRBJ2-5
CASSFWSGSGGETQYF
TGTGCCAGCAGTTTCTGGAGTGGGAGCGGAGGAGAGACCCAGTACTTC
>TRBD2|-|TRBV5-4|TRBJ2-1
CASSPRGGNEQFF
TGTGCCAGCAGCCCCCGGGGAGGGAATGAGCAGTTCTTC
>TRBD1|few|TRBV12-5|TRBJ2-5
CASGLETGGGETQYF
TGTGCTAGTGGTTTGGAAACAGGGGGCGGAGAGACCCAGTACTTC
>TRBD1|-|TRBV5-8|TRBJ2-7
CASSLVGQSSYEQYF
TGTGCCAGCAGCCTCGTGGGACAGAGCTCCTACGAGCAGTACTTC
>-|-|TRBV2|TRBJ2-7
CASRKPSGTYEQYF
TGTGCCAGCAGGAAACCCTCCGGGACTTACGAGCAGTACTTC
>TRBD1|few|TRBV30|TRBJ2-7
CAWDPGTGKGEQYF
TGTGCCTGGGATCCCGGGACAGGGAAGGGAGAGCAGTACTTC
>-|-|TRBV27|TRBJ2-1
CASSLSINEQFF
TGTGCCAGCAGTTTATCTATCAATGAGCAGTTCTTC
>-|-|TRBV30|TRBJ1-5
CAWSPDSYSNQPQHF
TGTGCCTGGAGTCCGGACAGTTATAGCAATCAGCCCCAGCATTTT
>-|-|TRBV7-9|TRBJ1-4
CASSYLGGRGEKLFF
TGTGCCAGCAGCTACCTTGGGGGGCGGGGGGAAAAACTGTTTTTT
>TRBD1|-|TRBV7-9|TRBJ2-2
CASSLDRGTGELFF
TGTGCCAGCAGCTTAGACAGGGGAACCGGGGAGCTGTTTTTT
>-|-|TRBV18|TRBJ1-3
CASSRRGGPSGNTIYF
TGTGCCAGCTCACGTCGGGGGGGGCCCTCTGGAAACACCATATATTTT
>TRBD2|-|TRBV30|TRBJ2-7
CAWSVAGAWREQYF
TGTGCCTGGAGTGTTGCGGGAGCTTGGAGGGAGCAGTACTTC
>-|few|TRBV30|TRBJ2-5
CAWSSGLQETQYF
TGTGCCTGGAGTAGCGGTCTGCAAGAGACCCAGTACTTC
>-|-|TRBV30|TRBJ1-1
CAWSATGNTEAFF
TGTGCCTGGAGTGCGACAGGGAACACTGAAGCTTTCTTT
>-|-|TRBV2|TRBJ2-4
CASRSLAKNIQYF
TGTGCCAGCAGGTCCCTAGCCAAAAACATTCAGTACTTC
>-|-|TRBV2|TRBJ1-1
CASSVDSMNTEAFF
TGTGCCAGCAGTGTAGACTCCATGAACACTGAAGCTTTCTTT
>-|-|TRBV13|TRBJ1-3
CASSPGLIRSGNTIYF
TGTGCCAGCAGCCCAGGACTCATTCGCTCTGGAAACACCATATATTTT
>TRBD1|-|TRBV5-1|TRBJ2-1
CASSLVYRGSKNEQFF
TGCGCCAGCAGCTTGGTTTACAGGGGGAGTAAAAATGAGCAGTTCTTC
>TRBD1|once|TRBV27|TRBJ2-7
CASRSMTGTYEQYF
TGTGCCAGCAGATCAATGACAGGGACCTACGAGCAGTACTTC
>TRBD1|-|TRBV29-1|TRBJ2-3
CSVDDRVVDTQYF
TGCAGCGTTGACGACAGGGTAGTAGATACGCAGTATTTT
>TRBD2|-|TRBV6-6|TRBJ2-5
CASKETSGRSQETQYF
TGTGCCAGCAAGGAGACTAGCGGGAGAAGTCAAGAGACCCAGTACTTC